One sample yielded the 27 T cell receptor beta chains listed below, sequenced in a study of OX40 agonist ivuxolimab in advanced cancers. The method behind the library was the immunoSEQ multiplex PCR assay. TCRdb holds this immuneACCESS table with in-frame rearrangements only. Some clones are missing; in checked studies, unresolved V genes explain under half, and the rest has no known cause. The sample table contains about 36,000 clones; only one count was recorded for around 73% of them. The top ten constitute 20% to 25% of the sample. The sample in question was CD4+ or CD8+ T cells sorted from blood, obtained in a trial of the OX40 agonist ivuxolimab. The receptors were gathered from an adult with an advanced solid tumor such as melanoma, head and neck, liver or kidney cancer.

The chain is built from TRBV5-1 and TRBJ2-7; 12 bases fit TRBD2. The CDR3 extends over 15 amino acids. The junction had 3 bases not matched to a gene; V was cut back by 4 bases and J by 1 base. Germline loops: CDR1 SGHRS, CDR2 YFSETQ. In nucleotides, the CDR3 is TGCGCCAGCAGCCCCGGACTAGCGGGGTCCTACGAGCAGTACTTC. Its translation is CASSPGLAGSYEQYF. The whole variable domain, remainder taken from reference TRBV5-1 and TRBJ2-7, is KAGVTQTPRYLIKTRGQQVTLSCSPISGHRSVSWYQQTPGQGLQFLFEYFSETQRNKGNFPGRFSGRQFSNSRSEMNVSTLELGDSALYLCASSPGLAGSYEQYFGPGTRLTVT.

This chain uses TRBV5-4 with TRBJ2-7; 7 bases match TRBD2. This CDR3 is 16 amino acids long. CDR1 is SGHNT, CDR2 YYREEE, per germline (reference sequence). J lost 0 bases, V lost 2 bases, and 8 bases had no gene match. The CDR3 DNA follows: TGTGCCAGCAGCTTCAATCTAGCGGCCGACTCCTACGAGCAGTACTTC. Protein product: CASSFNLAADSYEQYF.

This clone appeared a few times. The chain links TRBV29-1 to TRBJ2-7; 9 nucleotides align to TRBD2. The CDR3 extends over 14 amino acids. CDR1 and CDR2 (germline): SQVTM, ANQGSEA. V was pared by 6 bases and J by 2 bases, with 8 bases of the junction left unmatched. The CDR3 coding sequence is TGCAGCGTACAACCGACTAGCGGAGCCTACGAGCAGTACTTC. It is translated as CSVQPTSGAYEQYF.

This clone was observed once. The chain links TRBV7-8 to TRBJ2-2, with 9 bases matching TRBD1. J was trimmed by 2 bases and V by 1 base; bases with no gene match: 5. The V gene's germline CDR1 is SGHVS and CDR2 FQNEAQ. The CDR3 has 17 amino acids. CDR3 bases: TGTGCCAGCAGCTTAGTCCGGGACAGGGTTAACACCGGGGAGCTGTTTTTT. Translated, it gives CASSLVRDRVNTGELFF.

The chain is built from TRBV11-1 and TRBJ2-3, with D maybe TRBD2 (6 bases). Germline CDR1 SGHAT, CDR2 FQDESV (reference sequence). The V end lost 2 bases, the J end lost 4 bases, and 10 bases lay between the germline ends. The CDR3 spans 14 residues. Written as DNA, the CDR3 is TGTGCCAGCAGCTTACGGAGGGTCGCAGATACGCAGTATTTT. Amino acids: CASSLRRVADTQYF.

The rearrangement links TRBV9 to TRBJ2-3; either TRBD1 or TRBD2 may fit D (5 bases each). The CDR3 is made up of 15 amino acids. The V gene's germline CDR1 is SGDLS and CDR2 YYNGEE. Trimming shortened V by 0 bases and J by 6 bases, and 14 bases separated the two germline ends. CDR3 region: CASSVEGALADTQYF. The CDR3 DNA sequence: TGTGCCAGCAGCGTAGAAGGGGCTTTAGCGGATACGCAGTATTTT.

The gene calls are TRBV27 and TRBJ2-7, with TRBD1 matching 7 bases. Germline V gene sequence: CDR1 MNHEY, CDR2 SMNVEV (reference sequence). The CDR3 extends over 15 amino acids. V lost 3 bases, J lost 3 bases, and 8 bases stayed unmatched. The CDR3 is CASSLNRGLGYEQYF. CDR3 bases: TGTGCCAGCAGTTTGAACAGGGGTTTGGGCTACGAGCAGTACTTC.

The chain couples TRBV28 to TRBJ2-7, with D perhaps matching TRBD2 (6 bases). This CDR3 comprises 16 residues. The ends were cut back, 3 bases at V and 0 bases at J, with 15 bases in the middle. Germline V gives CDR1 MDHEN, CDR2 SYDVKM. The CDR3 DNA is TGTGCCAGCAGTTTCATCTTGGGGGACTTCTCCTACGAGCAGTACTTC. Encoded protein: CASSFILGDFSYEQYF.

This clone occurred many times. The rearrangement joins TRBV9 to TRBJ2-7; D is perhaps TRBD1 (6 bases). The CDR3 extends over 14 amino acids. CDR1 is SGDLS and CDR2 is YYNGEE in the germline V gene. V lost 3 bases and J 1 base, leaving 11 bases between the germline ends. CDR3 region: CASSAPDSSYEQYF. CDR3 coding DNA: TGTGCCAGCAGCGCACCGGACAGTTCCTACGAGCAGTACTTC. Using reference TRBV9 and TRBJ2-7 for the parts outside the CDR3, the full variable domain is DSGVTQTPKHLITATGQRVTLRCSPRSGDLSVYWYQQSLDQGLQFLIQYYNGEERAKGNILERFSAQQFPDLHSELNLSSLELGDSALYFCASSAPDSSYEQYFGPGTRLTVT.

V gene TRBV7-9 combines with J gene TRBJ2-7, with TRBD1 as a possible D gene (7 bases). Trimming took 5 bases from V and 2 from J, leaving 13 bases between them. Germline values: CDR1 SEHNR, CDR2 FQNEAQ (reference sequence). The CDR3 length is 14 residues. CDR3 loop: CASSGRDRPYEQYF. The CDR3 bases are TGTGCCAGCAGCGGGCGGGACAGACCCTACGAGCAGTACTTC.

The chain links TRBV10-3 to TRBJ1-5; a weak D match, TRBD1 (5 bases). From germline, CDR1 is ENHRY and CDR2 SYGVKD. CDR3 length equals 15 residues. Trimming left V 7 bases short and J 2 bases short, with 15 bases between. Here the CDR3 reads CAIKGEGGGNQPQHF. CDR3 nucleotides: TGTGCCATCAAAGGGGAGGGTGGCGGCAATCAGCCCCAGCATTTT.

The chain links TRBV6-1 to TRBJ2-1, with unresolved D. Trimming cost V 8 bases and J 0 bases, with 11 bases left between them. Germline CDR1 is MNHNS and CDR2 is SASEGT. CDR3 size: 14 residues. The CDR3 protein is CASARISSYNEQFF. The CDR3, as DNA: TGTGCCAGCGCCAGGATTAGCTCCTACAATGAGCAGTTCTTC.

A single count supports this clone. The rearrangement uses TRBV19 and TRBJ2-1; possible D gene TRBD2, 5 bases. V lost 1 base, J lost 1 base, and 14 bases lay in between. The germline V gene encodes CDR1 LNHDA and CDR2 SQIVND (reference sequence). The CDR3 contains 17 residues. The CDR3 region is CASSIVWTGLSYNEQFF. DNA of the CDR3: TGTGCCAGTAGTATAGTTTGGACTGGATTGTCCTACAATGAGCAGTTCTTC.

In its sample, this clone is medium-sized. CDR3 sequence (DNA): TGTGCCTGGAGTGCCCGGACAGGGTGGATCTATGGCTACACCTTC. The encoded protein is CAWSARTGWIYGYTF. This rearrangement joins TRBV30 to TRBJ1-2; 8 bases line up with TRBD1. Germline CDR1 reads GTSNPN; CDR2 reads SVGIG (reference sequence). V lost 1 base to trimming and J lost 4 bases; unmatched junction nucleotides: 8. This CDR3 has 15 amino acids. Together with reference TRBV30 and TRBJ1-2, the CDR3 gives the full variable domain: SQTIHQWPATLVQPVGSPLSLECTVEGTSNPNLYWYRQAAGRGLQLLFYSVGIGQISSEVPQNLSASRPQDRQFILSSKKLLLSDSGFYLCAWSARTGWIYGYTFGSGTRLTVV.

This chain uses TRBV28 with TRBJ2-1; TRBD1 agrees at 7 bases. This CDR3 has 13 amino acids. V lost 5 bases, J lost 10 bases, and 8 bases stayed unmatched. Germline assignment: CDR1 MDHEN and CDR2 SYDVKM. CDR3 sequence: CASSETGITEQFF. CDR3 DNA: TGTGCCAGCAGTGAGACAGGGATCACAGAGCAGTTCTTC.

This chain connects TRBV10-2 to TRBJ2-5, with 7 positions matching TRBD1. The last part of the DNA fits TRBJ2-7 better; the J call may be wrong. In germline, CDR1 is WSHSY, CDR2 SAAADI. The CDR3 has 14 amino acids. The chain's CDR3 is CASLVTGNNYEQYF. The CDR3 DNA reads as TGCGCCAGCTTAGTGACAGGGAACAACTACGAGCAGTACTTC.

This chain joins TRBV2 and TRBJ2-2; possible D gene TRBD1, 7 bases. The CDR3 spans 15 residues. In germline, CDR1 is SNHLY, CDR2 FYNNEI. Trimming took 6 bases from V and 4 from J, leaving 15 bases between them. The CDR3 region is CASSLQGGGTGELFF. DNA for the CDR3: TGTGCCAGCAGCCTTCAGGGGGGCGGCACCGGGGAGCTGTTTTTT.

Only one count was recorded for this clone. The V gene is TRBV2, the J gene TRBJ1-2; D perhaps matches TRBD1 (5 bases). Trimming shortened V by 7 bases and J by 2 bases, and 14 bases separated the two germline ends. The CDR3 loop spans 14 amino acids. Germline V gives CDR1 SNHLY, CDR2 FYNNEI. The CDR3 DNA is TGTGCCAGCAATGGGGCAGGCGGAAACTATGGCTACACCTTC. Encoded protein: CASNGAGGNYGYTF.

This clone is a singleton in its sample. This rearrangement joins TRBV4-1 to TRBJ2-3, with TRBD1 matching 8 bases. The CDR3 contains 16 residues. The germline gives CDR1 MGHRA, CDR2 YSYEKL. The J segment lost 5 bases and the V segment lost 1 base, leaving 8 bases of the junction unmatched. The CDR3 here is CASSQVQDREVDTQYF. The CDR3 region has the DNA TGCGCCAGCAGCCAAGTCCAGGACAGGGAGGTAGATACGCAGTATTTT.

The J gene is TRBJ2-7, the V gene TRBV27; TRBD1 agrees at 7 bases. Germline V gives CDR1 MNHEY, CDR2 SMNVEV (reference sequence). This CDR3 comprises 15 residues. Trimming removed 5 bases from V and 0 bases from J; junction bases left unmatched: 7. The CDR3 DNA sequence: TGTGCCAGCAGTCTGTACGGGACAGCCTCCTACGAGCAGTACTTC. Protein: CASSLYGTASYEQYF.

J is TRBJ2-1 and V is TRBV4-1; D gene ambiguous. CDR3 length equals 16 residues. Trimming removed 0 bases from V and 2 bases from J, with 11 bases in between. Germline assignment: CDR1 MGHRA and CDR2 YSYEKL. Here the CDR3 reads CASSQDWQAAYNEQFF. CDR3 in DNA: TGCGCCAGCAGCCAAGATTGGCAGGCAGCCTACAATGAGCAGTTCTTC.

The genes are TRBV13 and TRBJ2-7; D is unresolved. This CDR3 is built from 14 residues. CDR1 and CDR2 from the germline V gene are PRHDT and FYEKMQ (reference sequence). V shed 5 bases and J shed 2 bases, with 13 bases lying between them. The DNA of the CDR3 is TGTGCCAGCAGCCCTGGGGAAGGAACCTACGAGCAGTACTTC. Translation gives CASSPGEGTYEQYF.

The chain joins TRBV27 to TRBJ2-2; D is unclear. Germline CDR1 MNHEY, CDR2 SMNVEV (reference sequence). This CDR3 spans 11 amino acids. With 3 bases removed from V and 7 bases from J, the gap between germline ends came to 3 bases. The CDR3 region is CASSFGGELFF. DNA for the CDR3: TGTGCCAGCAGTTTTGGCGGGGAGCTGTTTTTT.

The gene calls are TRBV27 and TRBJ2-7; D is unclear. The CDR3 is made up of 15 amino acids. Germline assignment: CDR1 MNHEY and CDR2 SMNVEV (reference sequence). The ends were cut back, 1 base at V and 3 bases at J, with 13 bases in the middle. CDR3 in DNA: TGTGCCAGCAGTTTATTTGAGTCCCCTAACTACGAGCAGTACTTC. Translated, it gives CASSLFESPNYEQYF.

The J gene is TRBJ1-1, the V gene TRBV7-9; D uncertain. Per germline, CDR1 SEHNR and CDR2 FQNEAQ (reference sequence). The CDR3 has 16 amino acids. The V and J ends lost 1 base and 2 bases respectively, with 14 bases between them. The CDR3 sequence is CASSLGRVHSNTEAFF. For the CDR3, the DNA is TGTGCCAGCAGCTTAGGACGGGTGCACTCCAACACTGAAGCTTTCTTT.

The genes are TRBV6-5 and TRBJ1-1; no definite D call. CDR1 is MNHEY and CDR2 is SVGAGI in the germline V gene. V dropped 0 bases and J dropped 3 bases, with 14 bases sitting between them. The CDR3 loop spans 16 amino acids. The CDR3 nucleotides are TGTGCCAGCAGTTACTCGTATAGATTAATGGACACTGAAGCTTTCTTT. This gives the protein CASSYSYRLMDTEAFF.

J is TRBJ1-1 and V is TRBV25-1, with TRBD1 identical over 7 bases. Germline assignment: CDR1 MGHDK and CDR2 SYGVNS. V gave up 0 bases and J gave up 11 bases; unmatched junction bases: 3. The CDR3 loop spans 12 amino acids. The CDR3 protein is CASSEYTGDAFF. CDR3 nucleotides: TGTGCCAGCAGTGAATATACAGGGGATGCTTTCTTT.